Reported below is one T cell receptor (beta chain). The antigen is unknown. Germline V gene data show CDR1 as MNHNY and CDR2 as SVGAGI (reference sequence). This CDR3 spans 12 amino acids. The V and J ends lost 6 bases and 6 bases respectively, with 12 bases between them. The PCR had 60 Vbeta and 13 Jbeta primers. This table comes from immunoSEQ multiplex PCR, and its TCRdb copy is limited to in-frame clones, with some not included. The table shows approximately 140,000 clones, with around 76% occurring only once. The sample is drawn from a study of cytomegalovirus exposure and HLA in healthy donors. Study findings and constraints: CMV antigen specificity of three CMV-associated chains was confirmed in vitro.

The origin of this receptor is a woman in her fifties or sixties in good health and CMV-seronegative. Sequenced input: PBMCs. The V gene is TRBV6-6, the J gene TRBJ2-7; possibly TRBD1 for D (6 bases). The CDR3 bases are TGTGCCAGCAGAAAAGGGGGTATCGAGCAGTACTTC. It encodes CASRKGGIEQYF.